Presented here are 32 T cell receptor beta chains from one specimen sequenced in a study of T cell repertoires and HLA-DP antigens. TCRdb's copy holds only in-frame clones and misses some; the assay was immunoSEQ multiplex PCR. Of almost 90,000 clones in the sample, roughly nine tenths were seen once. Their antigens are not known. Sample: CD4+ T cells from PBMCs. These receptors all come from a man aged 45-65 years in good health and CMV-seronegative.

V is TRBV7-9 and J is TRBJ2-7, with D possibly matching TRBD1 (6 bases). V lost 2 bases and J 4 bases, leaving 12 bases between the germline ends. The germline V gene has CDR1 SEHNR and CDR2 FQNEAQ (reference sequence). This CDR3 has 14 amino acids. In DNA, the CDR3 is TGTGCCAGCAGCTTAAGAGGGACATCATACGAGCAGTACTTC. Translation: CASSLRGTSYEQYF.

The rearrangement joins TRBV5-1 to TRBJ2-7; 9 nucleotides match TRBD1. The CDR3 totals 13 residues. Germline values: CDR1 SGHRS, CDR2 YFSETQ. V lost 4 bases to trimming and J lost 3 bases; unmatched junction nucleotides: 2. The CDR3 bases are TGCGCCAGCAGCACGGGACAGGGCTACGAGCAGTACTTC. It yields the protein CASSTGQGYEQYF.

CDR3 loop: CASSTTEGTQYF. The DNA of the CDR3 is TGCGCCAGCAGCACGACAGAGGGGACCCAGTACTTC. The V call is TRBV4-1, the J call TRBJ2-5, with D possibly being TRBD1 or TRBD2 (5 bases each). The CDR3 extends over 12 amino acids. Deletions cut 5 bases from V and 7 bases from J, with 11 bases between. CDR1 and CDR2 from the germline V gene are MGHRA and YSYEKL.

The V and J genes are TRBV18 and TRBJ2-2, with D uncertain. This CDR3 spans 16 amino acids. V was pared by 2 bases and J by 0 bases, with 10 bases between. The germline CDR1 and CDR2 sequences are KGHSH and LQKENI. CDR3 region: CASSPRRWTNTGELFF. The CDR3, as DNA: TGTGCCAGCTCACCAAGACGGTGGACGAACACCGGGGAGCTGTTTTTT.

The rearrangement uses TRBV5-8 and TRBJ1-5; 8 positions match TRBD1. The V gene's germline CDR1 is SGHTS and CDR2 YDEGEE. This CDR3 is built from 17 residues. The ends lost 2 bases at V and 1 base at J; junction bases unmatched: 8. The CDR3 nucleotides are TGTGCCAGCAGCTTCGAGACAGGGGATGGAAGCAATCAGCCCCAGCATTTT. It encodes CASSFETGDGSNQPQHF.

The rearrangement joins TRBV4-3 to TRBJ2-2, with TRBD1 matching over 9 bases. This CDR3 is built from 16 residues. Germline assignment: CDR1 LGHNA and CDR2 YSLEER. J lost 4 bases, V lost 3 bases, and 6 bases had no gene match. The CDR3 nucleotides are TGCGCCAGCAGCCAGGCCGCGGGACAGGGCACCGGGGAGCTGTTTTTT. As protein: CASSQAAGQGTGELFF.

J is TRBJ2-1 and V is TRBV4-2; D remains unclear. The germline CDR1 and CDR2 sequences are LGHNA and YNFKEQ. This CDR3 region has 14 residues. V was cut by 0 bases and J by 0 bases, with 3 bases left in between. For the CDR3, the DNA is TGTGCCAGCAGCCAAGAGAGCTCCTACAATGAGCAGTTCTTC. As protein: CASSQESSYNEQFF.

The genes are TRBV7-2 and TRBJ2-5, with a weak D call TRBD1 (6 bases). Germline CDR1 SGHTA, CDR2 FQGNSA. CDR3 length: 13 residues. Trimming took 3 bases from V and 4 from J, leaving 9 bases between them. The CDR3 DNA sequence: TGTGCCAGCAGCTTTGAAGGGGGAGAGACCCAGTACTTC. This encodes CASSFEGGETQYF.

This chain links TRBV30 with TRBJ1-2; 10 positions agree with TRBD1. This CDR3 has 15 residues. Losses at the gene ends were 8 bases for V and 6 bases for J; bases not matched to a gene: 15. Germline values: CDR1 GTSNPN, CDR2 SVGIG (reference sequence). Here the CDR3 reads CAQGTGDHLINGYTF. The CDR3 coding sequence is TGTGCCCAAGGGACAGGGGACCATTTAATCAATGGCTACACCTTC.

The CDR3 spells CASSLNARETQYF. In DNA, the CDR3 is TGTGCCAGCAGCTTAAATGCGAGAGAGACCCAGTACTTC. The chain recombines TRBV7-3 with TRBJ2-5; no definite D call. V was cut by 1 base and J by 4 bases, with 7 bases left in between. This CDR3 is built from 13 residues. The V gene's germline CDR1 is SGHTA and CDR2 FQGTGA.

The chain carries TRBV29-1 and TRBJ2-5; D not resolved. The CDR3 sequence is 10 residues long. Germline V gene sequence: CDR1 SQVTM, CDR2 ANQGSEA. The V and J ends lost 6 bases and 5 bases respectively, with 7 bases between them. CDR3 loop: CSVRVETQYF. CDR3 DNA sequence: TGCAGCGTCCGTGTGGAGACCCAGTACTTC.

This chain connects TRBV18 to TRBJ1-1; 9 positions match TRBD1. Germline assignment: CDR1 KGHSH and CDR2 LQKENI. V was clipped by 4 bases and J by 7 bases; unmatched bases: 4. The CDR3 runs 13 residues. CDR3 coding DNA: TGTGCCAGCTCACGGGACAGGGCAGGTGAAGCTTTCTTT. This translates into CASSRDRAGEAFF.

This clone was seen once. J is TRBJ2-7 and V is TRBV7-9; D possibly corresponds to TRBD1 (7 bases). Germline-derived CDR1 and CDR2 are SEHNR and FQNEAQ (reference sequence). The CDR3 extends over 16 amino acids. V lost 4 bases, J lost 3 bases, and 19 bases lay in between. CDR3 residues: CASSSPTGEEGYEQYF. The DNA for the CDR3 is TGTGCCAGCAGCTCACCTACAGGGGAGGAGGGCTACGAGCAGTACTTC.

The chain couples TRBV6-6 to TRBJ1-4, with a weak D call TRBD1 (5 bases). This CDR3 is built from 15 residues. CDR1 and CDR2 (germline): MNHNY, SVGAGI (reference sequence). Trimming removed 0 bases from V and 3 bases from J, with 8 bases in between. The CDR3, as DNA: TGTGCCAGCAGTTACTCGAGACAGTCTAATGAAAAACTGTTTTTT. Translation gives CASSYSRQSNEKLFF.

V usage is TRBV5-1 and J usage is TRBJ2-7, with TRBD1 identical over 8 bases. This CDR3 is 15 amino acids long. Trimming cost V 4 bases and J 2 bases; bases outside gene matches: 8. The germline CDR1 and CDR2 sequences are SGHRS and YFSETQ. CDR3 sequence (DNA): TGCGCCAGCAGCCAGGAGACAGGGGCCCCCTACGAGCAGTACTTC. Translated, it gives CASSQETGAPYEQYF.

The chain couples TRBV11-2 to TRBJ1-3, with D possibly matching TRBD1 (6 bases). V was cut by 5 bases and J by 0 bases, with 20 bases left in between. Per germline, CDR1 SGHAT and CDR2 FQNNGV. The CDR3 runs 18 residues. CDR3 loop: CASSRGQDRSHSGNTIYF. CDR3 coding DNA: TGTGCCAGCAGCCGGGGGCAGGACAGATCTCACTCTGGAAACACCATATATTTT.

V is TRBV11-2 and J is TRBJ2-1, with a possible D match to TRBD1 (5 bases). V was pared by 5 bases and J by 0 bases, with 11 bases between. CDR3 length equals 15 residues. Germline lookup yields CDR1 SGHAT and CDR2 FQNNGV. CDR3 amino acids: CASSRRASSYNEQFF. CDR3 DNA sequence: TGTGCCAGCAGCCGCAGGGCCAGCTCCTACAATGAGCAGTTCTTC.

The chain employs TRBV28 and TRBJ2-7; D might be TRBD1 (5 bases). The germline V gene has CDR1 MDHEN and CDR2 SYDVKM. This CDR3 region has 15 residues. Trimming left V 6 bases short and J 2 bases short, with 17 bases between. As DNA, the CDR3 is TGTGCCAGCAGAACCTTCGACAGTCCTCCCTACGAGCAGTACTTC. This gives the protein CASRTFDSPPYEQYF.

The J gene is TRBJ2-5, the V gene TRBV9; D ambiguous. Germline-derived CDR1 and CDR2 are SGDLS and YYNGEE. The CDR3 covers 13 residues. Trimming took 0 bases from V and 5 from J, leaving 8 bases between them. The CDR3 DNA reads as TGTGCCAGCAGCGTAGGAGTCCGGGAGACCCAGTACTTC. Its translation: CASSVGVRETQYF.

The CDR3 sequence: CASSAPGQGGNTIYF. In DNA, the CDR3 is TGTGCCAGCAGCGCCCCAGGACAGGGCGGAAACACCATATATTTT. The chain links TRBV9 to TRBJ1-3; 8 positions agree with TRBD1. Germline lookup yields CDR1 SGDLS and CDR2 YYNGEE. The V and J ends lost 3 bases and 4 bases, in that order; junction bases with no gene match: 6. The CDR3 consists of 15 residues.

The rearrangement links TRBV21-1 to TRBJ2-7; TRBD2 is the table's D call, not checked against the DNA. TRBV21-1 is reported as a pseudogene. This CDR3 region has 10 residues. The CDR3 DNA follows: TGTGCCAGCGTGCGGGGCGAGCAGTACTTC. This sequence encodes CASVRGEQYF.

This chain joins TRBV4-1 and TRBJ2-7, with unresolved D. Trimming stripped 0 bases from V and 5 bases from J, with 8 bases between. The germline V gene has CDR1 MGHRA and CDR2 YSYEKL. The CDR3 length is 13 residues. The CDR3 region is CASSQDLRNEQYF. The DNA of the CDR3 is TGCGCCAGCAGCCAAGACCTGAGGAACGAGCAGTACTTC.

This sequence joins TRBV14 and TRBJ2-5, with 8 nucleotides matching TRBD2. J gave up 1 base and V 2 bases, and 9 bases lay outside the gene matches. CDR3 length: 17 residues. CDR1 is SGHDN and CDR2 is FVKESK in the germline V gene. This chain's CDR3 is CASSQMSGGRGQETQYF. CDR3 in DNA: TGTGCCAGCAGCCAAATGAGCGGGGGCCGCGGCCAAGAGACCCAGTACTTC.

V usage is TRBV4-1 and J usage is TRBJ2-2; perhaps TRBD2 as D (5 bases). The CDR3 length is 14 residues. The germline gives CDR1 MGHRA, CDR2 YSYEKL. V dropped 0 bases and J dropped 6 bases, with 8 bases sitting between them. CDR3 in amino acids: CASSQDRLPGELFF. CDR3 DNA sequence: TGCGCCAGCAGCCAAGATCGACTACCCGGGGAGCTGTTTTTT.

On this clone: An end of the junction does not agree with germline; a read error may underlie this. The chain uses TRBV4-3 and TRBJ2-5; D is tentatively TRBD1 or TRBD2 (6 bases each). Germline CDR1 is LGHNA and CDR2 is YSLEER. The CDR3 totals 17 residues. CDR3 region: CASSQDPKGGLVETQYF. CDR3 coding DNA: TGCGCTAGCAGCCAGGATCCAAAAGGGGGGCTGGTGGAGACCCAGTACTTC.

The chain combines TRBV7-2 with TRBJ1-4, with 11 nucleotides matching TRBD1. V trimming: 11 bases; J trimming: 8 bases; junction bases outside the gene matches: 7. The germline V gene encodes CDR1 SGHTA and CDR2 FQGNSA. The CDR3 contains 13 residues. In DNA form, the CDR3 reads TGTGCCCGCCGGGGGACAGGGGGGGAAAAACTGTTTTTT. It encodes CARRGTGGEKLFF.

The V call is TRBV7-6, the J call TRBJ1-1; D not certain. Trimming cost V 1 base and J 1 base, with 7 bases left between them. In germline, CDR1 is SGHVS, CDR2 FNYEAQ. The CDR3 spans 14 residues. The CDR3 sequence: CASSLGSGNTEAFF. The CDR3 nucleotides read TGTGCCAGCAGCTTAGGTTCAGGGAACACTGAAGCTTTCTTT.

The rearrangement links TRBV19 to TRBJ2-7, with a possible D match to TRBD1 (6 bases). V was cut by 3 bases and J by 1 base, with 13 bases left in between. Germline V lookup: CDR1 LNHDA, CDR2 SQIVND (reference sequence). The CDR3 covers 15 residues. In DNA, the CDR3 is TGTGCCAGTAGTATCACCGACAGGCGTTCCTACGAGCAGTACTTC. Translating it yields CASSITDRRSYEQYF.

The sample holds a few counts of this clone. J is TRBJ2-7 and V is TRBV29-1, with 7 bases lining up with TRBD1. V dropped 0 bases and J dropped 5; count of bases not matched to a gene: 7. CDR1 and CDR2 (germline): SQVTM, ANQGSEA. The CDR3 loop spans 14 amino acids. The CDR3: CSVEEGRQGNEQYF. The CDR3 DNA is TGCAGCGTTGAAGAGGGGCGACAGGGTAACGAGCAGTACTTC.

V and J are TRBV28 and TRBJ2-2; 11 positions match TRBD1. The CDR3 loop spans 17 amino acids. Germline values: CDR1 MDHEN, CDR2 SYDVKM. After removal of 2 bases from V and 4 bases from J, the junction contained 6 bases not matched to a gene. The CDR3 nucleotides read TGTGCCAGCAGTTTAGAACAGGGACAGGGGGGCACCGGGGAGCTGTTTTTT. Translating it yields CASSLEQGQGGTGELFF.

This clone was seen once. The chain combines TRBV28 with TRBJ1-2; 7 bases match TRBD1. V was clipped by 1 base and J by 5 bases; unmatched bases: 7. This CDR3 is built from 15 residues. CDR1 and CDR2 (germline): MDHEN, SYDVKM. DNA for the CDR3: TGTGCCAGCAGTTTATTACCCGGGACAGATTATGGCTACACCTTC. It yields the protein CASSLLPGTDYGYTF.

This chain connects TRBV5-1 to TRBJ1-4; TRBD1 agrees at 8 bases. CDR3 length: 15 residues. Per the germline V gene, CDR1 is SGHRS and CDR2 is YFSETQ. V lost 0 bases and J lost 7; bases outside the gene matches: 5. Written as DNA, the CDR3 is TGCGCCAGCAGCTTGGCCCTAGGACAGGGTGAAAAACTGTTTTTT. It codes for CASSLALGQGEKLFF.